This T cell receptor (beta chain) was captured in a study of blood T cell repertoires in COVID-19. Study at large: Sources were T cells, B-cell-depleted T cells, or PBMCs; the material itself was cDNA or gDNA.

Methods used by the authors: Reference gene primer amplification in the assay estimated nucleated cell counts. Method: immunoSEQ multiplex PCR; TCRdb's copy keeps in-frame clones and lacks some. V, J and clone size reflect that table, while D and trimming were determined from the DNA. Here the sample spans just under 150,000 clones, more than 70% being singletons. The CDR3 spans 16 residues. Germline CDR1 and CDR2: SGHDT and YYEEEE. Between the trimmed V and J ends, which lost 0 bases and 1 base, there was a span of 10 bases. The rearrangement uses TRBV5-6 and TRBJ2-2; D is perhaps TRBD2 (5 bases). The receptor was derived from a human donor in a cohort sampled during active COVID-19. The sequencing input was peripheral blood. The DNA for the CDR3 is TGTGCCAGCAGCTTGGCGCTTGCGGGGAACACCGGGGAGCTGTTTTTT. Protein product: CASSLALAGNTGELFF. Combining the CDR3 with reference TRBV5-6 and TRBJ2-2 gives the whole variable domain DAGVTQSPTHLIKTRGQQVTLRCSPKSGHDTVSWYQQALGQGPQFIFQYYEEEERQRGNFPDRFSGHQFPNYSSELNVNALLLGDSALYLCASSLALAGNTGELFFGEGSRLTVL.